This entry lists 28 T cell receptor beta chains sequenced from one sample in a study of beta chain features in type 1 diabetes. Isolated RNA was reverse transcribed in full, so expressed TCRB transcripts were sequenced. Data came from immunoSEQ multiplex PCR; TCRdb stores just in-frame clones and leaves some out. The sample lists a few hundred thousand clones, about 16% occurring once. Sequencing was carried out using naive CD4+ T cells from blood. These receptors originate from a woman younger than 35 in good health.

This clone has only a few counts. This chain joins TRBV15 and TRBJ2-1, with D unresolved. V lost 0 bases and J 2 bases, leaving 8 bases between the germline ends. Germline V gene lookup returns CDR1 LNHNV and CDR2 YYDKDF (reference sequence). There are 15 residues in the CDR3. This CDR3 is CATSRELPTYNEQFF. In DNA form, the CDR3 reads TGTGCCACCAGCAGAGAACTACCCACCTACAATGAGCAGTTCTTC.

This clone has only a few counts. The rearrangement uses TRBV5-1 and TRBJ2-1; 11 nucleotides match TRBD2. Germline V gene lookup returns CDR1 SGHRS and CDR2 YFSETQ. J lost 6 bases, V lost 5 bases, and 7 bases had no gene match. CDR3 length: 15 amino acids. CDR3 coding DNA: TGCGCCAGCAGGTGGACTAGCGGGCCCCGCAATGAGCAGTTCTTC. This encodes CASRWTSGPRNEQFF.

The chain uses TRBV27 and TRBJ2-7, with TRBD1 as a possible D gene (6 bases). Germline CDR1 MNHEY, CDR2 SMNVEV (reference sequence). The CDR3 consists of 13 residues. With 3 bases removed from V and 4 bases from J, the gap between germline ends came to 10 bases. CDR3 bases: TGTGCCAGCAGTTTCACCACAGGGTACGAGCAGTACTTC. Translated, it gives CASSFTTGYEQYF.

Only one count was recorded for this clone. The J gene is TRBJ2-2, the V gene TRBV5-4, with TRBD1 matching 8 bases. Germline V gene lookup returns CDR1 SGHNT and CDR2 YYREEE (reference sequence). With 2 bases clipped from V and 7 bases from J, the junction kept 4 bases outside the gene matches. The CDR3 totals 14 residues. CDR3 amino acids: CASSLQGVYGELFF. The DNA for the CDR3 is TGTGCCAGCAGCTTACAGGGGGTATACGGGGAGCTGTTTTTT.

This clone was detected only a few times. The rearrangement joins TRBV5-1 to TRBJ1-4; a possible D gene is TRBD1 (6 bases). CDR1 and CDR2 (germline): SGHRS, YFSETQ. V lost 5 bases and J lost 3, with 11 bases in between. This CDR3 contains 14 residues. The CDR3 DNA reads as TGCGCCAGCAGAACGGGACACTCTAATGAAAAACTGTTTTTT. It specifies CASRTGHSNEKLFF.

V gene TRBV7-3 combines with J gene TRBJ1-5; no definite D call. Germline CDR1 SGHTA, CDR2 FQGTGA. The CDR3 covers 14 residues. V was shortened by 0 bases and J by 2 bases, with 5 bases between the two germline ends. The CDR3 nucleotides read TGTGCCAGCAGCTTAACGGGCCGCAATCAGCCCCAGCATTTT. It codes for CASSLTGRNQPQHF.

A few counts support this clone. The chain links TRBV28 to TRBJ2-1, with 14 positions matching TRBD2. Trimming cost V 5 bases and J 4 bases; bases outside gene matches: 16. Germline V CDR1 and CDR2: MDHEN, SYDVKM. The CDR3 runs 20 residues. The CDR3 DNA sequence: TGTGCCAGCAGTGAAAGCCCCGGGACTAGCGGGAGCATGTCATACAATGAGCAGTTCTTC. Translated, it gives CASSESPGTSGSMSYNEQFF. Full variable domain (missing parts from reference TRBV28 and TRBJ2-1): DVKVTQSSRYLVKRTGEKVFLECVQDMDHENMFWYRQDPGLGLRLIYFSYDVKMKEKGDIPEGYSVSREKKERFSLILESASTNQTSMYLCASSESPGTSGSMSYNEQFFGPGTRLTVL.

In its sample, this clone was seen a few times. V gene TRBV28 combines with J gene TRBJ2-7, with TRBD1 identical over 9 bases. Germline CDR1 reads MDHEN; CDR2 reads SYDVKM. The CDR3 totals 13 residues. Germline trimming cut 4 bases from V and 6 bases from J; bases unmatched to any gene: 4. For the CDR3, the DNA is TGTGCCAGCAGTTCGGGACAGGGAAGCGAGCAGTACTTC. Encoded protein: CASSSGQGSEQYF.

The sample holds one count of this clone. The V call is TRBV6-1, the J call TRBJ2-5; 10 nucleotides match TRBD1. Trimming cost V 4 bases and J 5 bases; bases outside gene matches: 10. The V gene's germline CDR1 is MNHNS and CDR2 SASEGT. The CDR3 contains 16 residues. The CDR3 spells CASSGRQGARWETQYF. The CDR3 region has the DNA TGTGCCAGCAGTGGAAGACAGGGGGCTAGGTGGGAGACCCAGTACTTC.

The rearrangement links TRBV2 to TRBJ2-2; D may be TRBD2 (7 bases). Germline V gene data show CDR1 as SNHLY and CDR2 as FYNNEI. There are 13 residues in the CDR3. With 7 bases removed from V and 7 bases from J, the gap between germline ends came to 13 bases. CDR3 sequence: CASTVGGLGELFF. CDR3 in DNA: TGTGCCAGCACCGTCGGGGGGCTCGGGGAGCTGTTTTTT. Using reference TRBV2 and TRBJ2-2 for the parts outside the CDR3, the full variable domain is EPEVTQTPSHQVTQMGQEVILRCVPISNHLYFYWYRQILGQKVEFLVSFYNNEISEKSEIFDDQFSVERPDGSNFTLKIRSTKLEDSAMYFCASTVGGLGELFFGEGSRLTVL.

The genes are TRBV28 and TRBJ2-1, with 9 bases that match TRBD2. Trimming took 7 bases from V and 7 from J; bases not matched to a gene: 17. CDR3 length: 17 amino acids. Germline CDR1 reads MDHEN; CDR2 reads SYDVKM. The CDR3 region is CASTPRGSPSGRNEQFF. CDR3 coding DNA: TGTGCCAGCACCCCGCGGGGTTCGCCCAGCGGGAGGAATGAGCAGTTCTTC.

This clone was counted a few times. This CDR3 reads CASSLFPGLAGLNEQFF. The CDR3 DNA is TGTGCCAGCAGCCTCTTCCCGGGACTAGCGGGACTTAATGAGCAGTTCTTC. The J gene is TRBJ2-1, the V gene TRBV28; 13 bases are shared with TRBD2. With 6 bases clipped from V and 7 bases from J, the junction kept 12 bases outside the gene matches. The germline CDR1 and CDR2 sequences are MDHEN and SYDVKM. CDR3 length: 17 residues.

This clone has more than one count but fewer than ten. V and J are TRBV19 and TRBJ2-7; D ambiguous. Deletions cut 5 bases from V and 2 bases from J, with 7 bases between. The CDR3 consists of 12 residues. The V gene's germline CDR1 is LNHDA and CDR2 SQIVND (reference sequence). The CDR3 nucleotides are TGTGCCAGTAGTCGGTTTCCCTACGAGCAGTACTTC. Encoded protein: CASSRFPYEQYF.

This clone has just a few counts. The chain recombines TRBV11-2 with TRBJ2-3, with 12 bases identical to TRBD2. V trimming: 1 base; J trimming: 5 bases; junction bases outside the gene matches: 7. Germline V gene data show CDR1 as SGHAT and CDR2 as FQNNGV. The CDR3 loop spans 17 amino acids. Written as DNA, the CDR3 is TGTGCCAGCAGCTTAGGAGGGCTAGCGGGAGGGCAAGATACGCAGTATTTT. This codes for CASSLGGLAGGQDTQYF. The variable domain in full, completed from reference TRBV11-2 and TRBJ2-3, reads EAGVAQSPRYKIIEKRQSVAFWCNPISGHATLYWYQQILGQGPKLLIQFQNNGVVDDSQLPKDRFSAERLKGVDSTLKIQPAKLEDSAVYLCASSLGGLAGGQDTQYFGPGTRLTVL.

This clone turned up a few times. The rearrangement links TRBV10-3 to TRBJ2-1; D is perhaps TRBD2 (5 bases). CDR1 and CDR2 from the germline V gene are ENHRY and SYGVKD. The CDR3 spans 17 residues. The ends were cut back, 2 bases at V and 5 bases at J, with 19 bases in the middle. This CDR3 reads CAISEPKGPLVDNEQFF. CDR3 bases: TGTGCCATCAGTGAGCCTAAAGGGCCACTAGTCGACAATGAGCAGTTCTTC.

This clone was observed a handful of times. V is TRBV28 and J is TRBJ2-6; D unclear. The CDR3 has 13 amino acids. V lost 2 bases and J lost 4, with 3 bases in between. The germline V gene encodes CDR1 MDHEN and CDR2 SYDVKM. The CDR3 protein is CASSLVGANVLTF. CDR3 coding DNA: TGTGCCAGCAGTTTAGTAGGGGCCAACGTCCTGACTTTC.

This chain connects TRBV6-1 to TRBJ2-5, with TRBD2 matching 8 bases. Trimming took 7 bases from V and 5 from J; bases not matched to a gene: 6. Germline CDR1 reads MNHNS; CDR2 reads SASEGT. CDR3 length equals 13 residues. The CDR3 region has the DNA TGTGCCAGCACTGCTAGCGGGCGGGAGACCCAGTACTTC. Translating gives CASTASGRETQYF.

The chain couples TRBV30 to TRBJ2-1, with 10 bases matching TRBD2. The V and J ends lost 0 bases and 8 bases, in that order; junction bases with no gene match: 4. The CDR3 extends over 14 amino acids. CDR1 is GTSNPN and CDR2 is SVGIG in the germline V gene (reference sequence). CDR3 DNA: TGTGCCTGGAGTGTACTAGCGGGATTGGATGAGCAGTTCTTC. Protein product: CAWSVLAGLDEQFF.

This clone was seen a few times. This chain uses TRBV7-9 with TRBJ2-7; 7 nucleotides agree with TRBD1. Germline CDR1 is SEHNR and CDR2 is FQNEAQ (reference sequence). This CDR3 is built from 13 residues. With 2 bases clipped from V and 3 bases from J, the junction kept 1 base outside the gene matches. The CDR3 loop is CASSLNRGYEQYF. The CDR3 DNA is TGTGCCAGCAGCTTAAACAGGGGCTACGAGCAGTACTTC.

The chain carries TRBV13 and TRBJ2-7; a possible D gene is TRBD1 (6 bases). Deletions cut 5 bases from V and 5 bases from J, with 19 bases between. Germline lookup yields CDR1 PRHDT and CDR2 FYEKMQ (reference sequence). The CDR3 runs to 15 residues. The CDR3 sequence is CASSLLTGSNDEQYF. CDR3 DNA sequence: TGTGCCAGCAGCCTGCTGACAGGTTCGAACGACGAGCAGTACTTC.

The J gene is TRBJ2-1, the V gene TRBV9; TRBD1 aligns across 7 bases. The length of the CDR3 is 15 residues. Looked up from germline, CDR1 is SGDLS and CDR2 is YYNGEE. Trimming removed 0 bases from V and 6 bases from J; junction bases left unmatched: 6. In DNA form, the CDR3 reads TGTGCCAGCAGCGTAGAAGGACAGGTATTCAATGAGCAGTTCTTC. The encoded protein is CASSVEGQVFNEQFF.

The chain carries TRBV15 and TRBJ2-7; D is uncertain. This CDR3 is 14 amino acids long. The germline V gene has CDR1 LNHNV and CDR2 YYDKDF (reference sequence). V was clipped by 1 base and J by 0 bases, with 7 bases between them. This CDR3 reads CATSRVASSYEQYF. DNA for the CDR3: TGTGCCACCAGCAGAGTAGCTAGCTCCTACGAGCAGTACTTC.

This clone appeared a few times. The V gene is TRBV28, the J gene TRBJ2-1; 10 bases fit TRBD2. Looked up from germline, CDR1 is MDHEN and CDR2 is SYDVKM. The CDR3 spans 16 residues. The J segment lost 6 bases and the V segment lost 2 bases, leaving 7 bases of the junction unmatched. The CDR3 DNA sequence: TGTGCCAGCAGTTTAATGAGTAGCGGGAGGCTCAATGAGCAGTTCTTC. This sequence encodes CASSLMSSGRLNEQFF.

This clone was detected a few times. CDR3 sequence (DNA): TGCGCCAGCAGTGCCCAGGAACAGTATGGCTACACCTTC. It yields the protein CASSAQEQYGYTF. This rearrangement joins TRBV10-2 to TRBJ1-2; the D is unclear. This CDR3 has 13 amino acids. V shed 4 bases and J shed 5 bases, with 11 bases lying between them. Germline CDR1 and CDR2: WSHSY and SAAADI.

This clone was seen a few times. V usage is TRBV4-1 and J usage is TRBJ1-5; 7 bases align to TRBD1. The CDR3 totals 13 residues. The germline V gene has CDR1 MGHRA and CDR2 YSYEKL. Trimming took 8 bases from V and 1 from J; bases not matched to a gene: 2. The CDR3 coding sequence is TGCGCCAGCGGAGGGGGCAGCAATCAGCCCCAGCATTTT. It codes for CASGGGSNQPQHF.

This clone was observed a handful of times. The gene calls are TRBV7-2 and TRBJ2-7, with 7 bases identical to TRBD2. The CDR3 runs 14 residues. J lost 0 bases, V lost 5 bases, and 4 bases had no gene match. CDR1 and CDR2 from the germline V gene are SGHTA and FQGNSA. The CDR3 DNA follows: TGTGCCAGCAGCGCGGGACTATCCTCCTACGAGCAGTACTTC. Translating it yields CASSAGLSSYEQYF.

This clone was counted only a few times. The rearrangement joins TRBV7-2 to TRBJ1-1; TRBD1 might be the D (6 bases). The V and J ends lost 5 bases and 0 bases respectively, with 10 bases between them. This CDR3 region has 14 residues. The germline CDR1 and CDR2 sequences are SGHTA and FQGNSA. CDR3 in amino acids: CASSRGHLNTEAFF. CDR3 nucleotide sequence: TGTGCCAGCAGCCGGGGACACCTGAACACTGAAGCTTTCTTT.

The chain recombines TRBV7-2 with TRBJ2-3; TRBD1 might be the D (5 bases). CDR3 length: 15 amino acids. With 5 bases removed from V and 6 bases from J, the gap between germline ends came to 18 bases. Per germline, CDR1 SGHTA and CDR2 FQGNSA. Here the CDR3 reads CASSPENLSGDTQYF. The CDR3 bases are TGTGCCAGCAGCCCAGAAAACTTGTCAGGGGATACGCAGTATTTT.